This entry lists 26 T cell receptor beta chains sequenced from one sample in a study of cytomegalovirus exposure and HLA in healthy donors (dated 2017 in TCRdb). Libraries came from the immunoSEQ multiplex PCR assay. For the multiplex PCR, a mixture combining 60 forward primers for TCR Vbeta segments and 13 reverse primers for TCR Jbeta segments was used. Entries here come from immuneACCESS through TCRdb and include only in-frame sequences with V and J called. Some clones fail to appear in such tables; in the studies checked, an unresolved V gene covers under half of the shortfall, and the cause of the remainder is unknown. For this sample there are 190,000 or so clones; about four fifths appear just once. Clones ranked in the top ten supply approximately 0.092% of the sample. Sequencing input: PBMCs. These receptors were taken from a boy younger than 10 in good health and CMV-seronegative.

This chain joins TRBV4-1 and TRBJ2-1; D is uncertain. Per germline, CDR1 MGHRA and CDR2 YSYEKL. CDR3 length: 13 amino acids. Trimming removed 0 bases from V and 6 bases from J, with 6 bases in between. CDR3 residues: CASSQDRPNEQFF. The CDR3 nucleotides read TGCGCCAGCAGCCAAGACAGGCCCAATGAGCAGTTCTTC.

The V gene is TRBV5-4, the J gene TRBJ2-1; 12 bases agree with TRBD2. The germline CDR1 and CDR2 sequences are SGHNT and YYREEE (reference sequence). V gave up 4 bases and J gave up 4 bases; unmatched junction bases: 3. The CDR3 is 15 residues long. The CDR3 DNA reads TGTGCCAGCAGCACAACTAGCGGGGGGTACAATGAGCAGTTCTTC. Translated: CASSTTSGGYNEQFF. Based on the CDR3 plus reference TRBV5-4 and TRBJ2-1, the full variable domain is ETGVTQSPTHLIKTRGQQVTLRCSSQSGHNTVSWYQQALGQGPQFIFQYYREEENGRGNFPPRFSGLQFPNYSSELNVNALELDDSALYLCASSTTSGGYNEQFFGPGTRLTVL.

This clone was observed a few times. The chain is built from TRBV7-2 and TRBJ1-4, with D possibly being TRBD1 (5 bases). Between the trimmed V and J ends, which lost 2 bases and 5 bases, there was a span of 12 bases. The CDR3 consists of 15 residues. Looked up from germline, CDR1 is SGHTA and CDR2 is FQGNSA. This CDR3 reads CASSLQSQGNEKLFF. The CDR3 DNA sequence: TGTGCCAGCAGCTTACAGTCCCAGGGAAATGAAAAACTGTTTTTT.

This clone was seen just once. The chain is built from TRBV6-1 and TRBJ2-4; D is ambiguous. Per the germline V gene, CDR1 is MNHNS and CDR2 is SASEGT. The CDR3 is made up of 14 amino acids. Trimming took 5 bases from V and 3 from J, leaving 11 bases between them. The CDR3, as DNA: TGTGCCAGCAGTCCCCAAAGAGGCAAAAACATTCAGTACTTC. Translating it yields CASSPQRGKNIQYF.

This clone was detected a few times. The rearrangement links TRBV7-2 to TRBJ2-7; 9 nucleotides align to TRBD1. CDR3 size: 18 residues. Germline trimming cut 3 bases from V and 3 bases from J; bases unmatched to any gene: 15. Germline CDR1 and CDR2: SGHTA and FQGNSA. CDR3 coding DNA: TGTGCCAGCAGCTTTTCCGGGACAGGGACTCGAGGTTTCTACGAGCAGTACTTC. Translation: CASSFSGTGTRGFYEQYF.

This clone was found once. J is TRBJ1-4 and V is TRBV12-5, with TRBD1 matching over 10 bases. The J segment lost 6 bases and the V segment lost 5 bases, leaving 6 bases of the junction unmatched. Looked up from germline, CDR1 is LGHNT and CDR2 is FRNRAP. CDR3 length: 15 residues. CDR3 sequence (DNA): TGTGCTAGTGGTACGGGACAGGGGTCCCATGAAAAACTGTTTTTT. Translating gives CASGTGQGSHEKLFF.

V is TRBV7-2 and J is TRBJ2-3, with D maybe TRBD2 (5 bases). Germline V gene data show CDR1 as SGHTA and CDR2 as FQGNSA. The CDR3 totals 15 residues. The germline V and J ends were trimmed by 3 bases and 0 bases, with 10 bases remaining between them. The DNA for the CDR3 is TGTGCCAGCAGCTTCGAGCGGCTTAGCACAGATACGCAGTATTTT. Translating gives CASSFERLSTDTQYF. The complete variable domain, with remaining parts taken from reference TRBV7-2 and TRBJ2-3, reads GAGVSQSPSNKVTEKGKDVELRCDPISGHTALYWYRQSLGQGLEFLIYFQGNSAPDKSGLPSDRFSAERTGGSVSTLTIQRTQQEDSAVYLCASSFERLSTDTQYFGPGTRLTVL.

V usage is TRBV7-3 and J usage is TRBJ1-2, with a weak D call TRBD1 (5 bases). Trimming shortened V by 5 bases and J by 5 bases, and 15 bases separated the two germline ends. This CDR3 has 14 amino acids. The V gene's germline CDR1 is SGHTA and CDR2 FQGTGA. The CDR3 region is CASSASGLPYGYTF. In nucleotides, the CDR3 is TGTGCCAGCAGCGCCTCAGGGTTACCGTATGGCTACACCTTC.

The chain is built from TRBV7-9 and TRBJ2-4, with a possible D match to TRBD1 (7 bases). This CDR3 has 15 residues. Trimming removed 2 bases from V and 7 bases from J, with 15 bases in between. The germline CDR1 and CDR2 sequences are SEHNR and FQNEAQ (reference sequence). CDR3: CASSLLVEGANIQYF. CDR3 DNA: TGTGCCAGCAGCTTACTGGTGGAGGGGGCCAACATTCAGTACTTC.

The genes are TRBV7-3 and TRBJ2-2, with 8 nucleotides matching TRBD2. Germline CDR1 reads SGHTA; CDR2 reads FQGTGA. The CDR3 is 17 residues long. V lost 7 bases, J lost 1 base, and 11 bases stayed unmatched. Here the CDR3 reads CASTFGGLGLNTGELFF. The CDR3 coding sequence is TGTGCCAGCACGTTCGGGGGACTAGGTTTGAACACCGGGGAGCTGTTTTTT.

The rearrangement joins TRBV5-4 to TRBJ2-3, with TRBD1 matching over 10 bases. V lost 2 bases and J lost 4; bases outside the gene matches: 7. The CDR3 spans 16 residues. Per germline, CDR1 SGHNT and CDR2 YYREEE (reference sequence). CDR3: CASSFDGTGVPDTQYF. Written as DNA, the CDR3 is TGTGCCAGCAGCTTCGACGGGACAGGGGTACCAGATACGCAGTATTTT.

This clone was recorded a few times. The CDR3 loop is CASKSPDSHYGYTF. As DNA, the CDR3 is TGTGCCAGCAAAAGTCCCGACAGTCACTATGGCTACACCTTC. This sequence joins TRBV2 and TRBJ1-2; D may be TRBD1 (5 bases). Germline V gene lookup returns CDR1 SNHLY and CDR2 FYNNEI. The CDR3 covers 14 residues. V was pared by 7 bases and J by 3 bases, with 15 bases between.

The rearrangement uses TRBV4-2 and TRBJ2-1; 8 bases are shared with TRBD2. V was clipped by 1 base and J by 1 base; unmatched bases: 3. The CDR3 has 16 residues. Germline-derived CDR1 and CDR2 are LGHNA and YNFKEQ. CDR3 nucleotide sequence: TGTGCCAGCAGCCAAGCCGGCGGGGGGTCCTACAATGAGCAGTTCTTC. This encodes CASSQAGGGSYNEQFF.

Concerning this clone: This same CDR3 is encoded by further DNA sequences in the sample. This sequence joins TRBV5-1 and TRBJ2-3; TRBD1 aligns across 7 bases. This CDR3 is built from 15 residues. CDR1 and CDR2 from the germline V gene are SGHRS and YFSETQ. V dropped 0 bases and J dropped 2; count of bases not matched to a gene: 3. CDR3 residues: CASSLGDRDTDTQYF. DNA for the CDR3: TGCGCCAGCAGCTTGGGGGACAGAGACACAGATACGCAGTATTTT.

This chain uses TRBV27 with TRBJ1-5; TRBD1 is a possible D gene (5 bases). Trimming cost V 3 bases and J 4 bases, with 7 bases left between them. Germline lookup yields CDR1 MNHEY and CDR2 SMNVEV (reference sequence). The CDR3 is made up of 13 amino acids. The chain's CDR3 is CASSLKGNQPQHF. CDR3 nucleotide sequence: TGTGCCAGCAGTTTGAAGGGGAATCAGCCCCAGCATTTT.

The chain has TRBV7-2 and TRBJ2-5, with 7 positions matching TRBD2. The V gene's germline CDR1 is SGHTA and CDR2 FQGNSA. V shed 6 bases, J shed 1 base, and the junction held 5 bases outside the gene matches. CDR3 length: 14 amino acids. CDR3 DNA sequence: TGTGCCAGCAGAAATGGGAGGGGCCAAGAGACCCAGTACTTC. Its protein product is CASRNGRGQETQYF.

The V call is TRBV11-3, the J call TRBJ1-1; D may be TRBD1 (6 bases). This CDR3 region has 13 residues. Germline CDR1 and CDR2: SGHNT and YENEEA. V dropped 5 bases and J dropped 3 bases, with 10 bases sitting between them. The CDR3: CASSRAGDTEAFF. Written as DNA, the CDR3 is TGTGCCAGCAGCCGGGCAGGGGACACTGAAGCTTTCTTT.

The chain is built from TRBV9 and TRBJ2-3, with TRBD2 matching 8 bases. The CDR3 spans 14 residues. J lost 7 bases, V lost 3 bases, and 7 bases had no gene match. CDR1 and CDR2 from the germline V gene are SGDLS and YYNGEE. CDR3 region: CASSAPGGRYTQYF. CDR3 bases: TGTGCCAGCAGCGCTCCGGGGGGGCGGTATACGCAGTATTTT. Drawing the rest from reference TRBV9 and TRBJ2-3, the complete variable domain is DSGVTQTPKHLITATGQRVTLRCSPRSGDLSVYWYQQSLDQGLQFLIQYYNGEERAKGNILERFSAQQFPDLHSELNLSSLELGDSALYFCASSAPGGRYTQYFGPGTRLTVL.

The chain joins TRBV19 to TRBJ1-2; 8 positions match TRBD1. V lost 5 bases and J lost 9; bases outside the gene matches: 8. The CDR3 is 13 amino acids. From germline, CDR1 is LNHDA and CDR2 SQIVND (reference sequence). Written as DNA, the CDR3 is TGTGCCAGTAGTCATCAGGACAGGGAGAGCTACACCTTC. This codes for CASSHQDRESYTF. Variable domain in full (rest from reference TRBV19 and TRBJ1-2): DGGITQSPKYLFRKEGQNVTLSCEQNLNHDAMYWYRQDPGQGLRLIYYSQIVNDFQKGDIAEGYSVSREKKESFPLTVTSAQKNPTAFYLCASSHQDRESYTFGSGTRLTVV.

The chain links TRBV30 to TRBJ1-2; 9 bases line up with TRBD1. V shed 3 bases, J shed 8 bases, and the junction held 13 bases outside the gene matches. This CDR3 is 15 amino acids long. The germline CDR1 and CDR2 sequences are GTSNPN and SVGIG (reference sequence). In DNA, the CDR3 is TGTGCCTGGAGCGTCGGGACAGGGAAGTTCGACGGCTACACCTTC. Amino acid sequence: CAWSVGTGKFDGYTF.

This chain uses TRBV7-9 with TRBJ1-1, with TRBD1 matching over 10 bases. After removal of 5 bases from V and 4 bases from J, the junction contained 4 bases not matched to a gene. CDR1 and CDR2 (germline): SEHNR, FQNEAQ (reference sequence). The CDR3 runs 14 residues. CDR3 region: CASSPDRGSTEAFF. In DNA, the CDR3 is TGTGCCAGCAGCCCGGACAGGGGGAGCACTGAAGCTTTCTTT. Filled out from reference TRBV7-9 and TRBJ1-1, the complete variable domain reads DTGVSQNPRHKITKRGQNVTFRCDPISEHNRLYWYRQTLGQGPEFLTYFQNEAQLEKSRLLSDRFSAERPKGSFSTLEIQRTEQGDSAMYLCASSPDRGSTEAFFGQGTRLTVV.

CDR3 protein: CASSERRTGYGNEQFF. DNA of the CDR3: TGTGCCAGCAGTGAAAGGCGAACGGGATACGGCAATGAGCAGTTCTTC. The chain employs TRBV25-1 and TRBJ2-1; TRBD2 might be the D (5 bases). The CDR3 has 16 residues. Germline V CDR1 and CDR2: MGHDK, SYGVNS. Deletions cut 2 bases from V and 6 bases from J, with 17 bases between.

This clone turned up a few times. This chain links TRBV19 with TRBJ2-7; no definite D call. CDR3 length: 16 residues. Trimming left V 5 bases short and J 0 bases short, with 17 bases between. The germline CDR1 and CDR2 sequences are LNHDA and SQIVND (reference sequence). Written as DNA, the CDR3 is TGTGCCAGTAGTCTCGTCCCCTCAACGAGCTCCTACGAGCAGTACTTC. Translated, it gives CASSLVPSTSSYEQYF.

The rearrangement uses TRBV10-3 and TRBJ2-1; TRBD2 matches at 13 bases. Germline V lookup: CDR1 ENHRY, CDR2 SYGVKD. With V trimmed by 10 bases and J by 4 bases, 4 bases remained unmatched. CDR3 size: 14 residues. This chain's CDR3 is CATTGLAGYNEQFF. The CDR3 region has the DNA TGTGCCACGACGGGACTAGCGGGGTACAATGAGCAGTTCTTC.

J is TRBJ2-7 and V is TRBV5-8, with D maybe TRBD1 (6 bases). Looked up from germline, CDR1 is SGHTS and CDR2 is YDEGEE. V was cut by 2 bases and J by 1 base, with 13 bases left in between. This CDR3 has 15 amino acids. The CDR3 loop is CASSLGQRGSYEQYF. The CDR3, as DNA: TGTGCCAGCAGCTTAGGACAGAGAGGTTCCTACGAGCAGTACTTC. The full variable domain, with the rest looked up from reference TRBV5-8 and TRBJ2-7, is EAGVTQSPTHLIKTRGQQATLRCSPISGHTSVYWYQQALGLGLQFLLWYDEGEERNRGNFPPRFSGRQFPNYSSELNVNALELEDSALYLCASSLGQRGSYEQYFGPGTRLTVT.

The CDR3 coding sequence is TGTGCCACCAGCAGAGATAGGGGGGAGACCCAGTACTTC. Protein: CATSRDRGETQYF. The V gene is TRBV15, the J gene TRBJ2-5; D perhaps matches TRBD1 (6 bases). The CDR3 has 13 residues. The germline V gene has CDR1 LNHNV and CDR2 YYDKDF (reference sequence). V dropped 0 bases and J dropped 5 bases, with 7 bases sitting between them.